The 27 T cell receptor beta chains reported below all come from one sample, sequenced in a study of vaccination effects on CD4 cells after COVID-19. Isolation of CD4+ T cells took place after approximately 10 days of culture. Each participant was administered two doses of either the BNT162b2 or the mRNA-1273 vaccine. Data came from immunoSEQ multiplex PCR; TCRdb stores just in-frame clones and leaves some out. The sample lists nearly 45,000 clones, 65% to 80% occurring once. Their antigens remain unidentified. This specimen consisted of CD4+ T cells from PBMCs cultured without peptide, obtained after COVID-19 vaccination. Receptors originate from a human donor who received a COVID-19 vaccine.

The chain combines TRBV7-8 with TRBJ2-2; either TRBD1 or TRBD2 may supply D (5 bases each). Per the germline V gene, CDR1 is SGHVS and CDR2 is FQNEAQ. The germline V and J ends were trimmed by 4 bases and 0 bases, with 9 bases remaining between them. This CDR3 contains 15 residues. The DNA for the CDR3 is TGTGCCAGCAGCTCAGGGAGACCGAACACCGGGGAGCTGTTTTTT. This codes for CASSSGRPNTGELFF.

The V gene is TRBV3-1 (or the pseudogene TRBV3-2), the J gene TRBJ1-6, with D perhaps matching TRBD1 (6 bases). From germline, CDR1 is LGHDT and CDR2 YNNKEL (reference sequence). Between the trimmed V and J ends, which lost 5 bases and 9 bases, there was a span of 14 bases. CDR3 size: 14 residues. CDR3 DNA: TGTGCCAGCAGCGAGTTCGGGGGCTTTTCACCCCTCCACTTT. Its translation is CASSEFGGFSPLHF.

V gene TRBV9 combines with J gene TRBJ2-7; 8 bases map to TRBD2. The germline gives CDR1 SGDLS, CDR2 YYNGEE. The CDR3 has 17 residues. The ends lost 3 bases at V and 0 bases at J; junction bases unmatched: 11. The CDR3: CASSAGVGLAGSYEQYF. The CDR3 nucleotides read TGTGCCAGCAGCGCCGGGGTGGGGCTAGCGGGCTCCTACGAGCAGTACTTC. The entire variable domain, with the rest obtained from reference TRBV9 and TRBJ2-7, is as follows: DSGVTQTPKHLITATGQRVTLRCSPRSGDLSVYWYQQSLDQGLQFLIQYYNGEERAKGNILERFSAQQFPDLHSELNLSSLELGDSALYFCASSAGVGLAGSYEQYFGPGTRLTVT.

This clone turned up a few times. V gene TRBV4-2 combines with J gene TRBJ2-7; 9 bases match TRBD2. Germline CDR1 is LGHNA and CDR2 is YNFKEQ. The CDR3 contains 18 residues. V lost 0 bases to trimming and J lost 0 bases; unmatched junction nucleotides: 9. The CDR3 DNA follows: TGTGCCAGCAGCCAAGATCTCGGAGCGGGGGGAAGCTCCTACGAGCAGTACTTC. It translates to CASSQDLGAGGSSYEQYF.

This clone was picked up a small number of times. The rearrangement uses TRBV12-5 and TRBJ2-5; the D gene could be TRBD1 or TRBD2 (6 bases each). Germline assignment: CDR1 LGHNT and CDR2 FRNRAP. The CDR3 spans 14 residues. V lost 3 bases to trimming and J lost 5 bases, with 13 bases between them. CDR3: CASGFALGGETQYF. The CDR3 coding sequence is TGTGCTAGTGGTTTCGCCCTCGGGGGCGAGACCCAGTACTTC.

This chain links TRBV27 with TRBJ2-1; no clear D gene. Germline V gene lookup returns CDR1 MNHEY and CDR2 SMNVEV (reference sequence). The CDR3 runs 13 residues. V was clipped by 3 bases and J by 5 bases, with 8 bases between them. The CDR3 sequence is CASSFWADNEQFF. The CDR3 region has the DNA TGTGCCAGCAGTTTTTGGGCGGACAATGAGCAGTTCTTC.

CDR3 in amino acids: CASSQGTGLAGANVLTF. The CDR3 DNA sequence: TGTGCCAGCAGCCAGGGCACAGGGCTGGCTGGGGCCAACGTCCTGACTTTC. The chain has TRBV3-1 (or the pseudogene TRBV3-2) and TRBJ2-6; possibly TRBD1 for D (6 bases). The V end was cut by 3 bases, the J end by 2 bases, with 14 bases between. The CDR3 sequence is 17 residues long. The germline V gene has CDR1 LGHDT and CDR2 YNNKEL (reference sequence).

This clone was counted a few times. The chain carries TRBV6-4 and TRBJ1-1; 7 positions agree with TRBD1. The CDR3 is 15 amino acids. Germline V gives CDR1 MRHNA, CDR2 SNTAGT. V shed 5 bases, J shed 4 bases, and the junction held 10 bases outside the gene matches. CDR3 sequence reads: CASSSTGSVITEAFF. CDR3 nucleotides: TGTGCCAGCAGTTCGACAGGGAGCGTGATCACTGAAGCTTTCTTT.

The rearrangement links TRBV10-1 to TRBJ1-1; tentatively, D is TRBD1 (5 bases). The germline V and J ends were trimmed by 6 bases and 7 bases, with 12 bases remaining between them. The CDR3 length is 12 residues. Germline V gene sequence: CDR1 WNHNN, CDR2 SYGVQD (reference sequence). The CDR3 region has the DNA TGCGCCAGCAGCGCAGGGATGGGTGAAGCTTTCTTT. Translated, it gives CASSAGMGEAFF.

The sample holds a few counts of this clone. The chain links TRBV27 to TRBJ2-7; 7 bases align to TRBD1. CDR1 is MNHEY and CDR2 is SMNVEV in the germline V gene (reference sequence). The CDR3 loop spans 11 amino acids. Trimming cost V 8 bases and J 2 bases; bases outside gene matches: 0. Here the CDR3 reads CASGTAYEQYF. CDR3 nucleotides: TGTGCCAGCGGGACAGCCTACGAGCAGTACTTC.

J is TRBJ2-1 and V is TRBV5-1; D is perhaps TRBD2 (6 bases). The length of the CDR3 is 15 residues. V lost 1 base and J lost 1, with 9 bases in between. The germline V gene encodes CDR1 SGHRS and CDR2 YFSETQ. The CDR3 DNA sequence: TGCGCCAGCAGCTTGTTGGGGGGATCCTACAATGAGCAGTTCTTC. Its protein product is CASSLLGGSYNEQFF.

V usage is TRBV5-1 and J usage is TRBJ1-1; maybe TRBD1 (5 bases). Germline assignment: CDR1 SGHRS and CDR2 YFSETQ. Trimming took 0 bases from V and 5 from J, leaving 8 bases between them. CDR3 size: 13 residues. The CDR3 region is CASSLGGTTEAFF. The CDR3 bases are TGCGCCAGCAGCTTGGGGGGGACGACTGAAGCTTTCTTT. The whole variable domain, remainder taken from reference TRBV5-1 and TRBJ1-1, is KAGVTQTPRYLIKTRGQQVTLSCSPISGHRSVSWYQQTPGQGLQFLFEYFSETQRNKGNFPGRFSGRQFSNSRSEMNVSTLELGDSALYLCASSLGGTTEAFFGQGTRLTVV.

The chain joins TRBV5-1 to TRBJ2-7; 8 bases are a match to TRBD1. The J segment lost 2 bases and the V segment lost 0 bases, leaving 10 bases of the junction unmatched. CDR3 length: 17 amino acids. Germline CDR1 and CDR2: SGHRS and YFSETQ. The CDR3 coding sequence is TGCGCCAGCAGCTTGGAAGTCCCGGGACAGGCGCCCTACGAGCAGTACTTC. This sequence encodes CASSLEVPGQAPYEQYF.

The chain joins TRBV5-1 to TRBJ2-3; the D is unclear. CDR1 SGHRS and CDR2 YFSETQ come from the germline V gene. The CDR3 consists of 16 residues. V was clipped by 0 bases and J by 0 bases, with 11 bases between them. The CDR3 region is CASSLAVFTSTDTQYF. The CDR3 bases are TGCGCCAGCAGCTTGGCCGTATTTACTAGCACAGATACGCAGTATTTT.

The gene calls are TRBV27 and TRBJ1-6; D is uncertain. The CDR3 is 14 residues long. Germline values: CDR1 MNHEY, CDR2 SMNVEV (reference sequence). Trimming left V 3 bases short and J 6 bases short, with 9 bases between. CDR3 sequence reads: CASSLSRFNSPLHF. DNA for the CDR3: TGTGCCAGCAGTTTGAGTCGGTTTAATTCACCCCTCCACTTT.

This chain connects TRBV9 to TRBJ2-1, with TRBD2 matching 8 bases. After removal of 1 base from V and 11 bases from J, the junction contained 2 bases not matched to a gene. There are 12 residues in the CDR3. The germline CDR1 and CDR2 sequences are SGDLS and YYNGEE. Written as DNA, the CDR3 is TGTGCCAGCAGCGTAACTAGCGGAAAGCAGTTCTTC. Its translation is CASSVTSGKQFF.

The V and J genes are TRBV6-2 or TRBV6-3 and TRBJ2-2; unclear D gene. This CDR3 is built from 11 residues. Germline CDR1 MNHEY, CDR2 SVGEGT. The V gene lost 6 bases and the J gene lost 3 bases, with 2 bases spanning the gap. Written as DNA, the CDR3 is TGTGCCAGCAGCGACACCGGGGAGCTGTTTTTT. Its translation: CASSDTGELFF.

In DNA, the CDR3 is TGTGCCAGCAGCGCCAGGGATGGAAACACCATATATTTT. Amino acid sequence: CASSARDGNTIYF. V is TRBV6-5 and J is TRBJ1-3; D may be TRBD1 (5 bases). CDR3 size: 13 residues. Looked up from germline, CDR1 is MNHEY and CDR2 is SVGAGI. Trimming removed 6 bases from V and 3 bases from J, with 9 bases in between.

This clone appeared once. The V call is TRBV4-1, the J call TRBJ2-1; TRBD2 aligns across 9 bases. After removal of 1 base from V and 7 bases from J, the junction contained 14 bases not matched to a gene. CDR1 and CDR2 (germline): MGHRA, YSYEKL. The CDR3 is 18 amino acids. Here the CDR3 reads CASSQAPSSLAGINEQFF. The CDR3 DNA reads TGCGCCAGCAGCCAAGCTCCAAGTAGCCTAGCGGGGATAAATGAGCAGTTCTTC.

The V gene is TRBV21-1, the J gene TRBJ1-3; the table assigns TRBD1, which was not confirmed against the DNA. TRBV21-1 is a pseudogene segment. This CDR3 has 17 residues. The CDR3 here is CASSKLTGTDSGNTIYF. As DNA, the CDR3 is TGTGCCAGCAGCAAGTTGACAGGGACTGACTCTGGAAACACCATATATTTT.

The chain uses TRBV5-1 and TRBJ2-5, with 16 nucleotides matching TRBD2. Per the germline V gene, CDR1 is SGHRS and CDR2 is YFSETQ. This CDR3 has 15 residues. With 4 bases clipped from V and 5 bases from J, the junction kept 2 bases outside the gene matches. CDR3 nucleotide sequence: TGCGCCAGCAGCCCGGGACTAGCGGGGGGGGAGACCCAGTACTTC. Its translation: CASSPGLAGGETQYF.

The CDR3 coding sequence is TGCAGCGAAACCGGGATAGCCAAAAACATTCAGTACTTC. This codes for CSETGIAKNIQYF. The chain couples TRBV29-1 to TRBJ2-4; tentatively, D is TRBD2 (5 bases). There are 13 residues in the CDR3. CDR1 and CDR2 from the germline V gene are SQVTM and ANQGSEA. The ends were cut back, 7 bases at V and 0 bases at J, with 10 bases in the middle.

V usage is TRBV27 and J usage is TRBJ2-2; the match to TRBD1 covers 10 bases. The trim removed 6 bases at V and 5 bases at J, leaving 6 bases unmatched. This CDR3 has 15 residues. Germline loops: CDR1 MNHEY, CDR2 SMNVEV (reference sequence). The CDR3 spells CASSLEDRGTGELFF. CDR3 nucleotide sequence: TGTGCCAGCAGCTTAGAGGACAGGGGGACCGGGGAGCTGTTTTTT.

The chain combines TRBV6-6 with TRBJ1-4, with 9 bases lining up with TRBD1. The V gene end was trimmed by 5 bases and the J gene end by 8 bases; junction bases not matched to a gene: 15. Looked up from germline, CDR1 is MNHNY and CDR2 is SVGAGI (reference sequence). The CDR3 contains 17 residues. CDR3: CASSRPGTGQLEEKLFF. The CDR3 DNA reads as TGTGCCAGCAGTCGTCCCGGGACAGGGCAGTTGGAAGAAAAACTGTTTTTT.

The chain is built from TRBV19 and TRBJ2-3, with D perhaps matching TRBD2 (5 bases). This CDR3 contains 15 residues. V dropped 7 bases and J dropped 0 bases, with 14 bases sitting between them. The germline CDR1 and CDR2 sequences are LNHDA and SQIVND (reference sequence). CDR3 in DNA: TGTGCCAGTAACCCGCGCGGGCCAAGCACAGATACGCAGTATTTT. Its translation is CASNPRGPSTDTQYF.

This clone has more than one count but fewer than ten. The chain links TRBV19 to TRBJ2-7; D not resolved. V gave up 4 bases and J gave up 0 bases, with 13 bases separating them. The CDR3 spans 15 residues. Per germline, CDR1 LNHDA and CDR2 SQIVND (reference sequence). The CDR3 spells CASSNPQASSYEQYF. Here the CDR3 DNA reads TGTGCCAGTAGTAATCCGCAGGCCAGCTCCTACGAGCAGTACTTC.

V is TRBV4-1 and J is TRBJ2-7; 8 bases agree with TRBD1. This CDR3 is built from 18 residues. V shed 4 bases, J shed 0 bases, and the junction held 14 bases outside the gene matches. Germline-derived CDR1 and CDR2 are MGHRA and YSYEKL. DNA of the CDR3: TGCGCCAGCAGCCCCGGGACAGGTCTTTTCGTAAACTCCTACGAGCAGTACTTC. Its translation: CASSPGTGLFVNSYEQYF.